This T cell receptor (beta chain) was obtained from a study of cytotoxic CD8 clonotypes in ibrutinib-treated CLL. Profiling relied on immunoSEQ multiplex PCR, and the TCRdb table lists in-frame clones only, not all of them. The table records approximately 320,000 clones, roughly 70% of them present only once. This clone turned up a few times. Its target is unknown. The CDR3 totals 16 residues. Per germline, CDR1 MDHEN and CDR2 SYDVKM. Trimming took 2 bases from V and 2 from J; bases not matched to a gene: 4. Study results and caveats: Sustained-remission and progressing patients' sampling times differed. Contraction or stability on treatment characterized the public clonotypes, which were uncommon. Increased clonality at ibrutinib response gave way to a return toward baseline at progression.

The chain uses TRBV28 and TRBJ2-1; the match to TRBD2 covers 9 bases. Source: PBMCs, taken after 36 months of ibrutinib treatment. The source of this sequence is a human donor with chronic lymphocytic leukemia. The CDR3 here is CASSLGSGRTYNEQFF. The CDR3 DNA follows: TGTGCCAGCAGTTTAGGTAGCGGGAGAACCTACAATGAGCAGTTCTTC.